This T cell receptor beta chain comes out of a study of identical twins (dated by TCRdb to 2016 to 2017). Background for the entire study: To test whether fetal clonotypes persist, the study used deep sequencing on TCR alpha and beta repertoires from monozygotic twins, unrelated adults of various ages, and cord blood. To rule out contamination, replicate twin experiments were performed at different times with different library preparation protocols.

Trimming at the junction amounts to 6 bases on V and 5 bases on J, and the germline ends lie 13 bases apart. The germline V gene (reference sequence) sets CDR1 to DFQATT and CDR2 to SNEGSKA. CDR3 length: 12 amino acids, cysteine to phenylalanine. The read is trimmed to its CDR3 DNA, 36 bases read in frame from base 1. Every donor was a healthy Caucasian. The twin cohort comprised three pairs of female monozygotic twins, all aged roughly 18 to 30 years. Peripheral blood mononuclear cells were used as the source from which RNA for TCR libraries was isolated. General study outcomes and caveats: The excess sharing between twins in beta out-of-frame sequences was weaker because fewer shared sequences reduced the signal-to-noise ratio. In monozygotic twins, recombination models systematically underestimated out-of-frame TCR alpha sharing, but the models matched the sharing seen between unrelated individuals. Because the same donors could not be followed over many years, the conclusions depended on cross-sectional statistical analysis. Out-of-frame TCR alpha sequences shared between twins showed an excess of low generation-probability sequences compared with coincidental sharing between unrelated individuals. Abundant cord blood beta clonotypes had fewer insertions, young adult naive repertoires showed a similar but weaker trend, and memory repertoires showed no such trend. Zero-insertion analyses could be partly confounded by invariant T cells such as MAIT and iNKT, although diverse VJ usage argued against such confounding for most clonotypes.

For this clonotype: The clone's antigen remains unknown. No per-base quality is available; no much larger clone lies one base away.

Library creation used 5' RACE. Instrument on record: Illumina HiSeq 2000. A universal primer binding site was introduced by template switching, and a unique molecular identifier was present in the final cDNA, enabling accurate counting of TCR cDNA molecules. Specific primers in the conserved constant-segment region were used to synthesize first-strand cDNA for TCR alpha and beta chains. To control for contamination, each cDNA library was double barcoded with a SMART-Mk sample barcode plus Illumina barcodes. Two successive PCR steps introduced TruSeq adapter sequences along with Illumina sample barcodes. The TCR alpha and beta cDNA libraries were sequenced on the Illumina HiSeq platform using custom primers. The authors' analysis ran thus. Unique molecular identifiers were extracted from raw reads with MiGEC, and CDR3 positions were determined with MiXCR. Recombination models were inferred per individual with the repgenHMM and IGoR tools using an EM algorithm. Shared clonotypes were analyzed with the tcR package in R, and sharing was normalized by the product of cloneset sizes. To study raw recombination without the effects of thymic and clonal selection, out-of-frame nonproductive sequences were analyzed. Using fastp trimming at Q25 and MiXCR clonotype assembly, TCRdb reanalyzed the public sequencing data and kept in-frame beta chains. For every CDR3 protein sequence, its rows merge into one entry that carries the most common genes and DNA. The V and J calls and clone size are TCRdb's, not the authors'. A total of more than 600,000 distinct CDR3 sequences appear in this sample, 18% of them only once. The ten top clones hold under 15% of the sample.

These data are also associated with another study on T cells expressing NK-cell markers. Drawing on the second study: In sorted CD3+CD56+NKG2C+, CD3+CD56+NKG2C- and CD3+CD56-NKG2C+ T-cell subsets from eight or nine donors, TCR beta-chain repertoires were profiled. Among the eight sequenced donors, only one was HCMV-seronegative, while the other seven were HCMV-seropositive. To restrict sorting to alphabetaTCR-expressing T cells, an anti-gammadeltaTCR antibody was added in several experiments. In six donors, the dominant CD3+CD56+NKG2C+ clonotypes were among the top 10 CD8+ clonotypes and accounted for roughly 1.0-7.0% of CD8+ T cells. Those dominant clonotypes were again the most abundant among CD3+CD56-NKG2C+ cells in a few donors, at roughly 25-65%. Whether the expanded NKG2C-expressing T cell clones were specific for HCMV antigens remained unclear. All eight donors whose samples were sequenced were randomly selected healthy volunteers, three of them men and five women. HCMV serostatus was determined by detecting HCMV-specific IgG in serum with a commercial ELISA kit. For five to seven donors, unsorted PBMC were also used to sequence bulk peripheral blood T-cell repertoires. MIGEC handled demultiplexing of the reads and grouping by UMI, while MiTCR was used to assemble and quantify clonotypes. To remove erroneous sequences, TCR cDNA sequences were retained only when supported by two or more reads. The tcR package was used for downstream repertoire analysis, and clonotypes were matched between fractions using CDR3 nucleotide sequence together with V segment. VDJmatch was used to annotate antigen specificity against VDJdb, with one amino acid substitution allowed in CDR3.

Sequenced sample: PBMCs. The chain joins TRBV20-1 to TRBJ2-5, with the D gene too uncertain to name. The receptor was isolated from a woman under 30 in good health. The CDR3 region has the sequence CSAKATAETQYF. The DNA sequence is given as TGCAGTGCCAAAGCCACAGCGGAGACCCAGTACTTC.